The entry below describes one T cell receptor beta chain. These data are taken from a study of patients and donors after allogeneic stem cell transplantation. The V gene's germline CDR1 is SGHTA and CDR2 FQGNSA. V shed 2 bases, J shed 6 bases, and the junction held 4 bases outside the gene matches. The CDR3 loop spans 14 amino acids. TCRdb called the RT-PCR reads again in MiXCR, with one record for every CDR3 protein. The sample gives approximately 200,000 distinct CDR3 sequences, around two fifths of which show up once; 33% is in the top ten. The source material was blood, either unsorted or a sorted T cell fraction (not recorded which). The clonotype was recovered from a human donor who was either an allogeneic HSCT recipient or a stem cell or donor lymphocyte infusion donor (not recorded which). It is not recorded whose cells these are; they may come from a transplant donor. The chain carries TRBV7-2 and TRBJ1-5; 7 positions agree with TRBD1. CDR3 loop: CASSLLGGSQPQHF. Written as DNA, the CDR3 is TGTGCCAGCAGCTTATTAGGGGGCTCTCAGCCCCAGCATTTT.